The clone carrying this T cell receptor beta chain showed up just once. Its antigen is as yet unknown. This specimen belongs to a study of breast tumors, draining lymph nodes, adjacent tissues. Regarding the study as a whole: Tumor T cell lymph node origin was a supported hypothesis, not proven. Luminal-like breast cancer showed significantly higher tumor–nontumor repertoire similarity than basal-like. Tumor repertoires ranked between lymph nodes and nontumor tissue in diversity, with V and J gene preferences.

A single record per CDR3 protein comes from TCRdb applying MiXCR to the multiplex PCR reads. The table lists around 70,000 distinct CDR3 sequences, about 40% of them singletons. The sequence was collected from a female donor with breast cancer. Some clones in this sample may be carry-over from other donors' samples. The sample was breast tumor tissue.

CDR3 in amino acids: CASSFQREVTDTQYF. The DNA for the CDR3 is TGTGCCAGCAGCTTCCAGCGGGAGGTCACAGATACGCAGTATTTT. This chain links TRBV5-5 with TRBJ2-3; 9 nucleotides align to TRBD2. Germline-derived CDR1 and CDR2 are SGHKS and YYEKEE (reference sequence). This CDR3 has 15 amino acids. The V segment lost 2 bases and the J segment 2 bases; nucleotides outside the gene matches: 3.